A single sample gave rise to the 12 T cell receptor beta chains below, sequenced in a study of CD8 T cells in ankylosing spondylitis. TCRdb re-analysed the 5' RACE reads in MiXCR, keeping a single row per CDR3 protein. The data hold 250,000 to 400,000 distinct CDR3 sequences, with 11% observed a single time. Sequencing input: blood, either unsorted or a sorted T cell fraction (not recorded which). Receptors originate from a female donor with ankylosing spondylitis or in good health (not recorded which).

This clonotype was detected a few times. The rearrangement joins TRBV18 to TRBJ1-4, with no clear D. Germline V gene sequence: CDR1 KGHSH, CDR2 LQKENI. This CDR3 is 14 amino acids long. Trimming took off 2 bases at V and 6 bases at J, with 10 bases between the two ends. The CDR3 DNA reads as TGTGCCAGCTCACCAGGAGGGCAAGATGAAAAACTGTTTTTT. The encoded protein is CASSPGGQDEKLFF. Full variable domain (missing parts from reference TRBV18 and TRBJ1-4): NAGVMQNPRHLVRRRGQEARLRCSPMKGHSHVYWYRQLPEEGLKFMVYLQKENIIDESGMPKERFSAEFPKEGPSILRIQQVVRGDSAAYFCASSPGGQDEKLFFGSGTQLSVL.

This clonotype was detected only a few times. This chain connects TRBV15 to TRBJ2-4, with D tentatively TRBD2 (5 bases). The germline V gene has CDR1 LNHNV and CDR2 YYDKDF (reference sequence). Trimming took 0 bases from V and 7 from J, leaving 13 bases between them. The CDR3 has 15 residues. The CDR3 nucleotides are TGTGCCACCAGCAGAGATCTTACGGAGGCGAACATTCAGTACTTC. Amino acids: CATSRDLTEANIQYF.

Comments on this clonotype: One base away lies a much larger clone, so this may be a sequencing read error. The rearrangement joins TRBV20-1 to TRBJ1-2; D unresolved. This CDR3 is 14 amino acids long. Germline V gene sequence: CDR1 DFQATT, CDR2 SNEGSKA (reference sequence). CDR3 protein: CSARDPMVGYDYTF. DNA of the CDR3: TGCAGTGCTAGAGATCCGATGGTAGGCTATGACTACACCTTC.

The chain has TRBV7-2 and TRBJ2-2; D may be TRBD1 (6 bases). CDR1 and CDR2 (germline): SGHTA, FQGNSA. The length of the CDR3 is 17 residues. Trimming removed 3 bases from V and 2 bases from J, with 16 bases in between. DNA for the CDR3: TGTGCCAGCAGCTTTCTTGTCTCGGGACATAACACCGGGGAGCTGTTTTTT. Encoded protein: CASSFLVSGHNTGELFF.

In its sample, this clonotype was seen many times. V usage is TRBV7-2 and J usage is TRBJ2-3; 11 bases line up with TRBD2. Germline assignment: CDR1 SGHTA and CDR2 FQGNSA. Losses at the gene ends were 6 bases for V and 0 bases for J; bases not matched to a gene: 8. The CDR3 totals 17 residues. The CDR3 region has the DNA TGTGCCAGCAGTCTTAGCGGGGGGGCCCCGAGCACAGATACGCAGTATTTT. This gives the protein CASSLSGGAPSTDTQYF.

Concerning this clonotype: A much bigger clone sits one base away, suggesting this may be a read error. This chain uses TRBV7-2 with TRBJ2-7; D possibly corresponds to TRBD1 (6 bases). The length of the CDR3 is 15 residues. Germline CDR1 and CDR2: SGHTA and FQGNSA. The germline V and J ends were trimmed by 7 bases and 4 bases, with 20 bases remaining between them. CDR3 coding DNA: TGTGCCAGCACCTCCAGGGCAGGGGATTCTTACGAGCAGTACTTC. This sequence encodes CASTSRAGDSYEQYF.

This rearrangement joins TRBV7-6 to TRBJ2-5; D is unclear. V lost 1 base to trimming and J lost 0 bases, with 12 bases between them. There are 16 residues in the CDR3. From germline, CDR1 is SGHVS and CDR2 FNYEAQ. CDR3 sequence: CASSLGFARYQETQYF. CDR3 nucleotide sequence: TGTGCCAGCAGCTTAGGGTTTGCCCGGTACCAAGAGACCCAGTACTTC.

J is TRBJ1-4 and V is TRBV5-6; D remains unclear. This CDR3 is built from 13 residues. The V end was cut by 0 bases, the J end by 11 bases, with 11 bases between. Germline values: CDR1 SGHDT, CDR2 YYEEEE. The CDR3 protein is CASSLAALRKLFF. Written as DNA, the CDR3 is TGTGCCAGCAGCTTGGCGGCGTTGCGGAAACTGTTTTTT.

The rearrangement uses TRBV7-2 and TRBJ2-7, with D possibly matching TRBD2 (5 bases). Germline V gene data show CDR1 as SGHTA and CDR2 as FQGNSA. The V and J ends lost 1 base and 4 bases respectively, with 17 bases between them. This CDR3 is built from 16 residues. Here the CDR3 DNA reads TGTGCCAGCAGCTTAGGAGCCTCGGCGGGTCCTTACGAGCAGTACTTC. This translates into CASSLGASAGPYEQYF.

This clonotype was recorded a few times. The rearrangement uses TRBV4-3 and TRBJ2-7, with D possibly matching TRBD2 (5 bases). V was cut by 0 bases and J by 5 bases, with 11 bases left in between. This CDR3 is built from 14 residues. Germline-derived CDR1 and CDR2 are LGHNA and YSLEER. The CDR3 loop is CASSQDEGFDEQYF. The CDR3 DNA follows: TGCGCCAGCAGCCAAGATGAGGGCTTCGACGAGCAGTACTTC.

This clonotype was found many times. J is TRBJ2-2 and V is TRBV10-3; D ambiguous. The CDR3 is 13 residues long. Germline loops: CDR1 ENHRY, CDR2 SYGVKD. V was clipped by 8 bases and J by 5 bases, with 12 bases between them. CDR3 DNA sequence: TGTGCCATCGGGCTAGTGTTAACCGGGGAGCTGTTTTTT. Its translation is CAIGLVLTGELFF.

This clonotype was counted only a few times. This chain uses TRBV6-5 with TRBJ2-3; the D is unclear. The CDR3 has 15 amino acids. Germline CDR1 MNHEY, CDR2 SVGAGI. Trimming took 2 bases from V and 6 from J, leaving 15 bases between them. The CDR3 region is CASSYPLIVVDTQYF. CDR3 coding DNA: TGTGCCAGCAGTTACCCCCTTATCGTCGTTGATACGCAGTATTTT.